Below, 28 T cell receptor beta chains from the same sample are listed, as sequenced in a study of graft-versus-host responses after intestinal transplantation. Tissue processing of the graft released intraepithelial and lamina propria lymphocytes from it. Profiling relied on immunoSEQ multiplex PCR, and the TCRdb table lists in-frame clones only, not all of them. The data show about 15,000 clones, under 80% seen once. The material sequenced was ileum tissue, taken approximately 670 days after intestinal transplantation. These TCRs come from a human patient who received an intestinal transplant, so some T cells may come from the graft donor.

CDR3 DNA sequence: TGTGCCAGCAGTTGGGGGAGGGGCACTGAAGCTTTCTTT. It codes for CASSWGRGTEAFF. J is TRBJ1-1 and V is TRBV6-5, with D maybe TRBD1 (5 bases). Trimming took 4 bases from V and 4 from J, leaving 10 bases between them. The CDR3 has 13 residues. CDR1 is MNHEY and CDR2 is SVGAGI in the germline V gene.

This clone showed up just a few times. The chain joins TRBV5-6 to TRBJ2-2; a possible D gene is TRBD2 (6 bases). CDR1 SGHDT and CDR2 YYEEEE come from the germline V gene. The V end was cut by 4 bases, the J end by 1 base, with 11 bases between. This CDR3 has 15 residues. CDR3 region: CASSLDYLNTGELFF. The CDR3 nucleotides read TGTGCCAGCAGCCTGGACTACCTGAACACCGGGGAGCTGTTTTTT.

The table lists this clone with a count of one. The V gene is TRBV30, the J gene TRBJ2-3, with D possibly TRBD1 on 6 matching bases. From germline, CDR1 is GTSNPN and CDR2 SVGIG (reference sequence). The CDR3 spans 14 residues. Trimming stripped 7 bases from V and 5 bases from J, with 19 bases between. CDR3 protein: CASLGRGVGDTQYF. The CDR3 bases are TGTGCCTCACTTGGCAGGGGAGTTGGAGATACGCAGTATTTT.

The V call is TRBV7-2, the J call TRBJ2-7; TRBD1 might be the D (5 bases). Germline lookup yields CDR1 SGHTA and CDR2 FQGNSA. Deletions cut 3 bases from V and 5 bases from J, with 14 bases between. The CDR3 consists of 14 residues. The CDR3 coding sequence is TGTGCCAGCAGCTTTCAGGGTTCCCCCCACGAGCAGTACTTC. This codes for CASSFQGSPHEQYF. The entire variable domain, with the rest obtained from reference TRBV7-2 and TRBJ2-7, is as follows: GAGVSQSPSNKVTEKGKDVELRCDPISGHTALYWYRQSLGQGLEFLIYFQGNSAPDKSGLPSDRFSAERTGGSVSTLTIQRTQQEDSAVYLCASSFQGSPHEQYFGPGTRLTVT.

The chain links TRBV6-5 to TRBJ1-1; TRBD1 agrees at 10 bases. Germline assignment: CDR1 MNHEY and CDR2 SVGAGI. Trimming took 7 bases from V and 5 from J; bases not matched to a gene: 4. CDR3 length: 13 residues. CDR3 bases: TGTGCCAGCACCAGGACAGGGGGGACTGAAGCTTTCTTT. Amino acid sequence: CASTRTGGTEAFF.

The sample holds a few counts of this clone. CDR3 sequence: CASSLQGTGYEQYF. The CDR3 DNA is TGTGCCAGTAGCTTACAGGGGACAGGCTACGAGCAGTACTTC. The chain employs TRBV19 and TRBJ2-7; 8 bases fit TRBD1. Germline V CDR1 and CDR2: LNHDA, SQIVND (reference sequence). Trimming at V came to 6 bases and at J to 3 bases, leaving 7 bases not matched to a gene. The CDR3 loop spans 14 amino acids.

This sequence joins TRBV4-3 and TRBJ2-7; tentatively, D is TRBD1 (6 bases). Trimming took off 4 bases at V and 1 base at J, with 11 bases between the two ends. CDR1 is LGHNA, CDR2 YSLEER, per germline. The CDR3 has 14 amino acids. CDR3 coding DNA: TGCGCCAGCAGCCCAGGGGTAGGATCCTACGAGCAGTACTTC. This translates into CASSPGVGSYEQYF.

In DNA, the CDR3 is TGTGCCAGCAAGTATGGGACAGGCCACGAGCAGTACTTC. Its protein is CASKYGTGHEQYF. The gene calls are TRBV6-1 and TRBJ2-7, with 8 bases that match TRBD1. CDR1 and CDR2 from the germline V gene are MNHNS and SASEGT. V was pared by 7 bases and J by 5 bases, with 7 bases of the junction left unmatched. This CDR3 is 13 amino acids long.

This chain connects TRBV7-2 to TRBJ1-2; D possibly corresponds to TRBD1 (6 bases). Trimming stripped 5 bases from V and 0 bases from J, with 7 bases between. The CDR3 covers 13 residues. Germline V gives CDR1 SGHTA, CDR2 FQGNSA. The CDR3 region has the DNA TGTGCCAGCAGCGGACAGTCTAACTATGGCTACACCTTC. Translating gives CASSGQSNYGYTF.

V usage is TRBV11-3 and J usage is TRBJ2-5; possibly TRBD1 for D (6 bases). The last part of the DNA fits TRBJ2-7 better; the J call may be wrong. The germline V gene has CDR1 SGHNT and CDR2 YENEEA. The CDR3 contains 13 residues. CDR3 sequence: CASSLVGGYEQYF. For the CDR3, the DNA is TGTGCCAGCAGCTTAGTAGGGGGCTACGAGCAGTACTTC.

J is TRBJ2-6 and V is TRBV30; 7 bases line up with TRBD1. CDR3 length: 15 residues. V shed 2 bases and J 1 base; nucleotides not matched to a gene: 2. Germline V gene lookup returns CDR1 GTSNPN and CDR2 SVGIG (reference sequence). The CDR3 protein is CAWSPGQSGANVLTF. As DNA, the CDR3 is TGTGCCTGGAGTCCGGGACAGTCTGGGGCCAACGTCCTGACTTTC.

The V call is TRBV7-2, the J call TRBJ1-6, with TRBD1 identical over 7 bases. The length of the CDR3 is 15 residues. Germline CDR1 reads SGHTA; CDR2 reads FQGNSA. With V trimmed by 5 bases and J by 7 bases, 8 bases remained unmatched. This chain's CDR3 is CASSQRQGFNSPLHF. The CDR3 nucleotides are TGTGCCAGCAGCCAGCGACAGGGTTTCAATTCACCCCTCCACTTT.

This chain joins TRBV2 and TRBJ1-6; 10 bases match TRBD1. Germline CDR1 is SNHLY and CDR2 is FYNNEI. CDR3 length: 16 residues. V was pared by 6 bases and J by 2 bases, with 4 bases of the junction left unmatched. CDR3 amino acids: CASRRGQGAYNSPLHF. The CDR3 DNA is TGTGCCAGCAGGAGAGGACAGGGGGCCTATAATTCACCCCTCCACTTT.

The chain has TRBV27 and TRBJ1-2, with D hard to call. The V gene lost 2 bases and the J gene lost 8 bases, with 24 bases spanning the gap. The CDR3 contains 17 residues. Looked up from germline, CDR1 is MNHEY and CDR2 is SMNVEV (reference sequence). CDR3 loop: CASSLRRPGIIISGYTF. In nucleotides, the CDR3 is TGTGCCAGCAGTTTACGGCGGCCGGGGATTATAATCTCGGGCTACACCTTC.

V gene TRBV6-4 combines with J gene TRBJ1-1, with D tentatively TRBD1 (5 bases). Trimming took off 5 bases at V and 3 bases at J, with 22 bases between the two ends. The germline gives CDR1 MRHNA, CDR2 SNTAGT. CDR3 size: 17 residues. CDR3: CASSQPRGGWGDTEAFF. The CDR3 nucleotides read TGTGCCAGCAGTCAACCTAGGGGAGGATGGGGTGACACTGAAGCTTTCTTT.

The J gene is TRBJ2-1, the V gene TRBV2; 12 bases align to TRBD2. V lost 8 bases and J lost 7; bases outside the gene matches: 9. This CDR3 spans 15 amino acids. Looked up from germline, CDR1 is SNHLY and CDR2 is FYNNEI. The CDR3 bases are TGTGCCAGCGTTGCCTCTAGCGGGGGGGAAAATGAGCAGTTCTTC. This gives the protein CASVASSGGENEQFF.

V gene TRBV7-2 combines with J gene TRBJ1-4, with TRBD1 as a possible D gene (6 bases). V lost 6 bases and J lost 0, with 14 bases in between. This CDR3 comprises 16 residues. Germline V gene sequence: CDR1 SGHTA, CDR2 FQGNSA. CDR3 nucleotides: TGTGCCAGCAGTTTGGCAGGGGCTGCAACTAATGAAAAACTGTTTTTT. It codes for CASSLAGAATNEKLFF.

CDR3 sequence (DNA): TGCGCCAGCAGCCCAGGGGTCACCTATAATTCACCCCTCCACTTT. Its protein product is CASSPGVTYNSPLHF. V gene TRBV5-1 combines with J gene TRBJ1-6; D perhaps matches TRBD1 (6 bases). Germline values: CDR1 SGHRS, CDR2 YFSETQ. Trimming stripped 4 bases from V and 2 bases from J, with 10 bases between. This CDR3 has 15 residues.

This clone was observed a single time. The chain joins TRBV6-1 to TRBJ1-5; D unresolved. Germline CDR1 MNHNS, CDR2 SASEGT. V lost 6 bases to trimming and J lost 5 bases, with 11 bases between them. The CDR3 has 13 residues. CDR3 in amino acids: CASRFQGDQPQHF. The CDR3 DNA reads TGTGCCAGCAGGTTTCAAGGAGATCAGCCCCAGCATTTT.

This clone was counted between two and nine times. The chain links TRBV4-3 to TRBJ2-7, with a possible D match to TRBD1 (5 bases). The V gene lost 0 bases and the J gene lost 3 bases, with 15 bases spanning the gap. CDR1 and CDR2 (germline): LGHNA, YSLEER. CDR3 size: 16 residues. The CDR3 bases are TGCGCCAGCAGCCAAGAGACAGCTCCTCTGAGCTACGAGCAGTACTTC. Translating it yields CASSQETAPLSYEQYF.

The chain couples TRBV10-3 to TRBJ2-2; D is possibly TRBD2 (6 bases). V was cut by 4 bases and J by 1 base, with 7 bases left in between. Germline CDR1 and CDR2: ENHRY and SYGVKD. The CDR3 loop spans 14 amino acids. Written as DNA, the CDR3 is TGTGCCATCAGTGCGGGGGTGAACACCGGGGAGCTGTTTTTT. Residues: CAISAGVNTGELFF.

V is TRBV15 and J is TRBJ2-3; 8 bases match TRBD2. The length of the CDR3 is 19 residues. Germline assignment: CDR1 LNHNV and CDR2 YYDKDF (reference sequence). J lost 5 bases, V lost 3 bases, and 19 bases had no gene match. CDR3 sequence: CATSSLLVGIAGSRDTQYF. CDR3 coding DNA: TGTGCCACCAGCAGCCTACTGGTGGGGATAGCGGGAAGTCGAGATACGCAGTATTTT.

V gene TRBV7-8 combines with J gene TRBJ1-2; D is unclear. Looked up from germline, CDR1 is SGHVS and CDR2 is FQNEAQ. This CDR3 comprises 14 residues. V lost 1 base to trimming and J lost 5 bases, with 11 bases between them. DNA for the CDR3: TGTGCCAGCAGCTTAGTCGTTGCGAATTATGGCTACACCTTC. It specifies CASSLVVANYGYTF.

V gene TRBV7-9 combines with J gene TRBJ2-1; weak D call: TRBD2 (5 bases). Trimming cost V 5 bases and J 5 bases, with 13 bases left between them. The CDR3 loop spans 14 amino acids. Germline V gives CDR1 SEHNR, CDR2 FQNEAQ (reference sequence). CDR3 nucleotide sequence: TGTGCCAGCAGCCACCGGGGTCCCCACAATGAGCAGTTCTTC. This gives the protein CASSHRGPHNEQFF.

This clone occurred a few times. The chain links TRBV29-1 to TRBJ2-5, with D maybe TRBD1 (5 bases). The J call is in doubt because the DNA end fits TRBJ2-7 better. This CDR3 has 13 residues. From germline, CDR1 is SQVTM and CDR2 ANQGSEA. CDR3 coding DNA: TGCAGCGTTCGTGCAGGGTGGGACTACGAGCAGTACTTC. Protein: CSVRAGWDYEQYF.

This clone occurred once. The gene calls are TRBV5-5 and TRBJ2-1; 9 nucleotides align to TRBD2. Losses at the gene ends were 2 bases for V and 8 bases for J; bases not matched to a gene: 17. The germline V gene encodes CDR1 SGHKS and CDR2 YYEKEE (reference sequence). The CDR3 totals 18 residues. The CDR3 loop is CASSFEPQRGVGEDEQFF. The DNA of the CDR3 is TGTGCCAGCAGCTTTGAGCCCCAGCGGGGGGTAGGCGAGGATGAGCAGTTCTTC. Full variable domain (outside the CDR3, taken from reference TRBV5-5 and TRBJ2-1): DAGVTQSPTHLIKTRGQQVTLRCSPISGHKSVSWYQQVLGQGPQFIFQYYEKEERGRGNFPDRFSARQFPNYSSELNVNALLLGDSALYLCASSFEPQRGVGEDEQFFGPGTRLTVL.

This clone is a singleton in its sample. The chain carries TRBV19 and TRBJ1-5, with 7 nucleotides matching TRBD1. Unmatched junction bases numbered 14, after V lost 8 bases and J lost 7 bases. The CDR3 extends over 15 amino acids. Germline values: CDR1 LNHDA, CDR2 SQIVND (reference sequence). CDR3 protein: CASGPERGRRQPQHF. As DNA, the CDR3 is TGTGCCAGTGGACCGGAGAGGGGGCGTAGGCAGCCCCAGCATTTT.

The gene calls are TRBV29-1 and TRBJ2-4; weak D call: TRBD2 (5 bases). The V gene's germline CDR1 is SQVTM and CDR2 ANQGSEA. Trimming removed 7 bases from V and 6 bases from J, with 16 bases in between. The CDR3 loop spans 13 amino acids. The DNA of the CDR3 is TGCAGCGGTTCCGACGGGGTTCCAAACATTCAGTACTTC. It codes for CSGSDGVPNIQYF.